This paragraph covers one T cell receptor beta chain sequence. This clonotype has only a few counts. Its antigen is still unknown. It has no much larger one-base neighbor in the sample; base qualities were not kept. The source of the sample is a study of T cell repertoires in cytomegalovirus infection (dated by TCRdb to 2018 to 2020). With respect to the entire study: Because public TCR beta signatures pointed to carriage of CMV infection together with the matching HLA type, the HLA type of each donor mattered for the analysis. Summary of the overall study and its limitations: In both this cohort and an independent cohort of more than 350 donors, the cumulative frequency of public TCR beta family members distinguished carriers of CMV infection plus the relevant HLA type. The ex vivo response was dominated by HLA-C-restricted CMV-specific TCR beta clonotypes, which also provided the single most frequent clonotype in two of eight donors.

The CDR3 measures 17 amino acids from cysteine to phenylalanine. Just CDR3 DNA is preserved here, 51 bases in frame from base 1. The trim is 1 base for V and 6 bases for J, with a gap of 19 bases between the germline ends. This sample was sequenced with an Illumina HiSeq 1500. TCRdb reprocessed the public reads (quality trimming at Q25 with fastp, clone calling with MiXCR) and kept in-frame beta chains. Each CDR3 protein gets just one entry, which takes the most common genes and DNA from the rows behind it. For this sample the table gives fewer than 400,000 distinct CDR3 sequences, of which 15% to 20% were detected only once. Clones ranked in the top ten supply approximately 8% of the sample.

The specimen was PBMCs. This TCR was recovered from a human donor in good health (CMV status not recorded). Some clones in this sample may be carry-over from other donors' samples. The chain joins TRBV12-3 or TRBV12-4 to TRBJ1-5; TRBD1 is a weak D gene call, 6 bases matching. CDR3 sequence: CASSLGRSGTRSQPQHF. The DNA sequence reads TGTGCCAGCAGTTTAGGGCGATCCGGGACAAGGAGTCAGCCCCAGCATTTT.